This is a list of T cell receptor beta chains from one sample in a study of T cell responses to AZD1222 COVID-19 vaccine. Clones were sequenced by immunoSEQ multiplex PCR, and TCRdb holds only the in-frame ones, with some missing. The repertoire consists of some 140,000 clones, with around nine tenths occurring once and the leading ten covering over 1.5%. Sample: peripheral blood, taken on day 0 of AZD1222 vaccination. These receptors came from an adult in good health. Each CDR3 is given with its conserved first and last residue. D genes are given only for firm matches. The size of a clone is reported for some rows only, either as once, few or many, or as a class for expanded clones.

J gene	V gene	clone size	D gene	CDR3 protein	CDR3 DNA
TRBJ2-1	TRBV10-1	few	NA	CASSEREYNEQFF	TGCGCCAGCAGTGAGCGGGAGTACAATGAGCAGTTCTTC
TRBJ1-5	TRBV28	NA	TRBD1	CASRSPTGGVSNQPQHF	TGTGCCAGCAGGTCTCCGACAGGGGGCGTTAGCAATCAGCCCCAGCATTTT
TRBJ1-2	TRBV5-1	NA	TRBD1	CASSLGQGDYGYTF	TGCGCCAGCAGCCTCGGACAGGGCGACTATGGCTACACCTTC
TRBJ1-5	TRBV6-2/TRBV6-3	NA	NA	CASSFDLLEGINQPQHF	TGTGCCAGCAGTTTCGATCTTCTAGAGGGGATCAATCAGCCCCAGCATTTT
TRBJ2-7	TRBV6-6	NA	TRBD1	CASSRDRLNYEQYF	TGTGCCAGCTCCCGGGACAGACTAAACTACGAGCAGTACTTC
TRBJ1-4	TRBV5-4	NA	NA	CASSPSISSASDRLLFF	TGTGCCAGCAGCCCTTCGATAAGCTCGGCTTCGGACCGATTACTGTTTTTT
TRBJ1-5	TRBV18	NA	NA	CASSPDVGQPQHF	TGTGCCAGCTCACCTGACGTAGGCCAGCCCCAGCATTTT
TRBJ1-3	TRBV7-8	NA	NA	CASRPGRVSSGNTIYF	TGTGCCAGCAGACCTGGACGGGTGAGCTCTGGAAACACCATATATTTT
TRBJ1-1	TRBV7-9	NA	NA	CASSLAGSLTEAFF	TGTGCCAGCAGCTTAGCGGGCAGCCTCACTGAAGCTTTCTTT
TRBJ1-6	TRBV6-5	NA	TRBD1	CASSYVGQGEVPLHF	TGTGCCAGCAGTTACGTGGGACAGGGGGAGGTACCCCTCCACTTT
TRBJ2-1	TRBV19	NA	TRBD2	CASTPRTSGWSSYNEQFF	TGTGCCAGTACCCCGAGGACTAGCGGGTGGAGCTCCTACAATGAGCAGTTCTTC
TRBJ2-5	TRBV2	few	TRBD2	CASSEARGGWETQYF	TGTGCCAGCAGTGAAGCGCGGGGGGGCTGGGAGACCCAGTACTTC
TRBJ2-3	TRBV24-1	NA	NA	CATSGSRDGATDTQYF	TGTGCCACCAGCGGGAGTAGGGACGGGGCCACAGATACGCAGTATTTT
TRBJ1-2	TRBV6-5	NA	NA	CASTWGTSGGYTF	TGTGCCAGCACCTGGGGGACATCGGGTGGCTACACCTTC
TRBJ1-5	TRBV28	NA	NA	CASSPPPGWDQPQHF	TGTGCCAGCAGCCCACCTCCAGGGTGGGATCAGCCCCAGCATTTT
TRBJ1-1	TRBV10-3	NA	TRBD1	CAISESLQGANTEAFF	TGTGCCATCAGTGAGTCTCTTCAGGGGGCGAACACTGAAGCTTTCTTT
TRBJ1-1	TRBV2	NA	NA	CASSANLGVRMNTEAFF	TGTGCCAGCAGTGCTAACCTAGGGGTTAGGATGAACACTGAAGCTTTCTTT
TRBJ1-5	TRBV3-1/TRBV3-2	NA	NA	CASSQDRGLTENQPQHF	TGTGCCAGCAGCCAAGATCGGGGACTGACAGAAAATCAGCCCCAGCATTTT
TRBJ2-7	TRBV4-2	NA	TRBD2	CASSQDGRTSGDYEQYF	TGTGCCAGCAGCCAAGACGGTAGGACTAGCGGTGACTACGAGCAGTACTTC
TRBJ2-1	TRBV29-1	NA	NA	CSVEKSHEQFF	TGCAGCGTTGAAAAGAGTCATGAGCAGTTCTTC
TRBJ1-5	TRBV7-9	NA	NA	CASSLSVNLYSNQPQHF	TGTGCCAGCAGCTTAAGTGTGAACCTGTATAGCAATCAGCCCCAGCATTTT
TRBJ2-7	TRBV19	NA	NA	CASSWTASSYEQYF	TGTGCCAGTAGTTGGACAGCGAGCTCCTACGAGCAGTACTTC
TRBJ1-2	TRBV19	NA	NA	CASSRADYGYTF	TGTGCCAGTAGTAGGGCAGACTATGGCTACACCTTC
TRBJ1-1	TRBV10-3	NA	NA	CAISSDGNTEAFF	TGTGCCATCAGTTCGGACGGGAACACTGAAGCTTTCTTT
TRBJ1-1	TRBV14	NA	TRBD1	CASRLTGGFTEAFF	TGTGCCAGCAGGCTCACAGGGGGCTTCACTGAAGCTTTCTTT
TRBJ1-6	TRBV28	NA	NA	CASSPSGGSYNSPLHF	TGTGCCAGCAGTCCCAGTGGGGGCTCCTATAATTCACCCCTCCACTTT
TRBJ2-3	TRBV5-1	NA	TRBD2	CASSLGGGTGTDTQYF	TGCGCCAGCAGCTTGGGCGGGGGGACCGGCACAGATACGCAGTATTTT
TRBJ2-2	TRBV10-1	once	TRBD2	CASKAGVFSGELFF	TGCGCCAGCAAAGCGGGAGTTTTCTCCGGGGAGCTGTTTTTT
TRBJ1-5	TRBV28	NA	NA	CASSKGGQGNQPQHF	TGTGCCAGCAGCAAAGGCGGGCAGGGAAATCAGCCCCAGCATTTT
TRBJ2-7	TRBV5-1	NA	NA	CASSLEAGTIGYEQYF	TGCGCCAGCAGCTTGGAGGCAGGGACGATTGGGTACGAGCAGTACTTC
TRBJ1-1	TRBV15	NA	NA	CATSRDQGTMNTEAFF	TGTGCCACCAGCAGAGATCAAGGAACCATGAACACTGAAGCTTTCTTT
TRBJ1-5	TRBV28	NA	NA	CASTPRGAGNQPQHF	TGTGCCAGTACCCCCCGGGGTGCGGGCAATCAGCCCCAGCATTTT
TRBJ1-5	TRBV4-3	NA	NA	CASSQVPNQPQHF	TGCGCCAGCAGCCAAGTACCGAATCAGCCCCAGCATTTT
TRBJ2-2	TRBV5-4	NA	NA	CATQTLVNTGELFF	TGTGCCACCCAAACACTGGTGAACACCGGGGAGCTGTTTTTT
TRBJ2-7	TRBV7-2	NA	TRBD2	CASSPEASGRREQYF	TGTGCCAGCAGCCCAGAGGCTAGCGGGAGGCGGGAGCAGTACTTC
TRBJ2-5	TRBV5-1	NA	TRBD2	CASSLGTSGRVETQYF	TGCGCCAGCAGCTTGGGGACTAGCGGGAGAGTGGAGACCCAGTACTTC
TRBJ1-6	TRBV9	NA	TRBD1	CASSPDGTGNSPLHF	TGTGCCAGCAGCCCCGACGGGACAGGTAATTCACCCCTCCACTTT
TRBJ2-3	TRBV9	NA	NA	CASSEQGVKISDTQYF	TGTGCCAGCAGCGAACAGGGAGTGAAAATTTCGGATACGCAGTATTTT
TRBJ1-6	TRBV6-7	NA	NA	CARDLYPGNSPLHF	TGTGCCAGGGACCTTTATCCGGGAAATTCACCCCTCCACTTT
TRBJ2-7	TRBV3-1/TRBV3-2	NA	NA	CASSQIGGFGYEQYF	TGTGCCAGCAGCCAAATCGGTGGGTTCGGGTACGAGCAGTACTTC